The rows below give T cell receptor beta chains drawn from one sample of a study of blood T cell repertoires in COVID-19. The repertoire was sequenced with immunoSEQ multiplex PCR; TCRdb's copy has only in-frame clones and lacks some. The sample consists of 200,000 to 250,000 clones, around 80% of them appearing once. The sample was peripheral blood. These receptors were taken from a man aged 25 to 45 with active or convalescent COVID-19. The CDR3 runs from the conserved cysteine through the conserved F or W. The D gene is left open where the match is weak. Rows may omit the clone size; those that give it use once, few, many or a size class.

clone size | J gene | D gene | V gene | CDR3 protein | CDR3 DNA
once | TRBJ2-7 | NA | TRBV19 | CASSLTLSIYEQYF | TGTGCCAGTAGCCTCACTCTCTCTATCTACGAGCAGTACTTC
NA | TRBJ1-4 | NA | TRBV6-4 | CATLDTDEKLFF | TGTGCCACCTTAGACACAGATGAAAAACTGTTTTTT
once | TRBJ1-5 | NA | TRBV19 | CASSLTNSNQPQHF | TGTGCCAGTAGCTTAACTAATAGCAATCAGCCCCAGCATTTT
NA | TRBJ2-5 | NA | TRBV24-1 | CATSDSRGAGETQYF | TGTGCCACCAGTGATTCCCGGGGGGCTGGAGAGACCCAGTACTTC
NA | TRBJ1-2 | TRBD1 | TRBV19 | CASSMDRVLYGYTF | TGTGCCAGTAGTATGGACAGGGTCCTCTATGGCTACACCTTC
NA | TRBJ2-7 | TRBD2 | TRBV6-6 | CASSRLASYEQYF | TGTGCCAGCAGCCGACTAGCCTCCTACGAGCAGTACTTC
NA | TRBJ1-2 | TRBD1 | TRBV28 | CASSTTGGDNYGYTF | TGTGCCAGCAGTACCACAGGGGGAGATAACTATGGCTACACCTTC
NA | TRBJ2-2 | NA | TRBV9 | CASSAQGFAGELFF | TGTGCCAGCAGCGCGCAGGGATTTGCCGGGGAGCTGTTTTTT
NA | TRBJ2-7 | TRBD2 | TRBV7-2 | CASSPDPQRGSYEQYF | TGTGCCAGCAGCCCAGACCCCCAGCGGGGATCCTACGAGCAGTACTTC
NA | TRBJ2-1 | TRBD2 | TRBV11-1 | CASSLGREGGEQFF | TGTGCCAGCAGCTTAGGGCGGGAGGGGGGTGAGCAGTTCTTC
NA | TRBJ1-6 | NA | TRBV12-3/TRBV12-4 | CASSLGAGYPLHF | TGTGCCAGCAGTTTAGGGGCAGGGTATCCCCTCCACTTT
NA | TRBJ2-3 | TRBD2 | TRBV2 | CASGSRDYPTDTQYF | TGTGCCAGCGGTTCCCGGGACTACCCCACAGATACGCAGTATTTT
many | TRBJ1-4 | NA | TRBV6-1 | CASSEAGGNEKLFF | TGTGCCAGCAGTGAAGCGGGGGGTAATGAAAAACTGTTTTTT
NA | TRBJ1-2 | TRBD1 | TRBV27 | CASSRPGGYGYTF | TGTGCCAGCAGTCGCCCAGGGGGCTATGGCTACACCTTC
once | TRBJ2-2 | NA | TRBV6-2/TRBV6-3 | CASSYSRVGELFF | TGTGCCAGCAGTTACTCGAGGGTCGGGGAGCTGTTTTTT
NA | TRBJ1-4 | NA | TRBV5-6 | CASSGEGTRSEKLFF | TGTGCCAGCAGCGGGGAGGGGACTCGGAGTGAAAAACTGTTTTTT
NA | TRBJ2-7 | TRBD1 | TRBV7-9 | CASSLETGGSEQYF | TGTGCCAGCAGCTTGGAGACAGGGGGCTCCGAGCAGTACTTC
NA | TRBJ2-3 | TRBD1 | TRBV11-2 | CASSLADRVSDTQYF | TGTGCCAGCAGCTTAGCCGACAGGGTTTCAGATACGCAGTATTTT
NA | TRBJ2-7 | NA | TRBV27 | CASSLSTRGTYEQYF | TGTGCCAGCAGTCTTTCTACCCGGGGAACCTACGAGCAGTACTTC
NA | TRBJ2-3 | NA | TRBV21-1 | CASSKGGGRGDTQYF | TGTGCCAGCAGCAAAGGGGGCGGGAGGGGAGATACGCAGTATTTT
NA | TRBJ1-5 | TRBD1 | TRBV30 | CASTGTGNQPQHF | TGTGCCTCCACCGGGACAGGGAATCAGCCCCAGCATTTT
NA | TRBJ1-2 | NA | TRBV6-6 | CASSIYSYGYTF | TGTGCCAGCAGTATATACAGCTATGGCTACACCTTC
NA | TRBJ1-1 | NA | TRBV28 | CASSLPSRGTEAFF | TGTGCCAGCAGCCTGCCGAGTAGGGGCACTGAAGCTTTCTTT
NA | TRBJ1-1 | NA | TRBV3-1/TRBV3-2 | CASSQDRDVVF | TGTGCCAGCAGCCAAGACAGGGATGTGGTCTTT
NA | TRBJ1-6 | NA | TRBV6-5 | CASSYVFGDSPLHF | TGTGCCAGCAGTTATGTATTCGGGGATTCACCCCTCCACTTT
NA | TRBJ1-1 | NA | TRBV7-2 | CASSLRFGVRNTEAFF | TGTGCCAGCAGCTTACGATTCGGGGTAAGAAACACTGAAGCTTTCTTT
few | TRBJ1-2 | TRBD1 | TRBV7-2 | CASSNRQGAMSGYTF | TGTGCCAGCAGCAACAGACAGGGGGCAATGAGTGGCTACACCTTC
NA | TRBJ1-3 | NA | TRBV9 | CASSVGASSGNTIYF | TGTGCCAGCAGCGTAGGTGCTAGCTCTGGAAACACCATATATTTT
NA | TRBJ1-4 | TRBD1 | TRBV28 | CASSLDRVDEKLFF | TGTGCCAGCAGTCTCGACAGGGTGGATGAAAAACTGTTTTTT
NA | TRBJ1-5 | NA | TRBV7-2 | CASSLGGYQPQHF | TGTGCCAGCAGCTTGGGGGGTTATCAGCCCCAGCATTTT
NA | TRBJ2-7 | TRBD2 | TRBV7-2 | CASSLSSGDTYEQYF | TGTGCCAGCAGCTTATCTAGCGGGGATACCTACGAGCAGTACTTC
NA | TRBJ1-2 | TRBD1 | TRBV30 | CAWSAYRGRGGNYGYTF | TGTGCCTGGAGTGCTTACAGGGGGCGCGGAGGAAACTATGGCTACACCTTC
NA | TRBJ1-2 | NA | TRBV9 | CASSVGATAPEYGYTF | TGTGCCAGCAGCGTAGGGGCGACAGCCCCAGAATATGGCTACACCTTC
NA | TRBJ2-2 | TRBD1 | TRBV7-2 | CASRDRGLGGELFF | TGTGCCAGCAGGGACAGGGGATTGGGCGGGGAGCTGTTTTTT
NA | TRBJ2-7 | NA | TRBV9 | CASSVTLQGYEQYF | TGTGCCAGCAGCGTAACACTACAGGGCTACGAGCAGTACTTC
once | TRBJ1-1 | NA | TRBV28 | CASSSQLDPAGTEAFF | TGTGCCAGCAGTTCTCAACTGGACCCGGCAGGGACTGAAGCTTTCTTT
once | TRBJ2-1 | TRBD2 | TRBV7-9 | CASSARLAGDNEQFF | TGTGCCAGCAGCGCCAGACTAGCGGGAGACAATGAGCAGTTCTTC
NA | TRBJ1-5 | NA | TRBV10-3 | CAISTRLAGDQPQHF | TGTGCCATCAGTACCCGGTTGGCGGGTGATCAGCCCCAGCATTTT
NA | TRBJ1-2 | TRBD1 | TRBV28 | CASSRGQGYYGYTF | TGTGCCAGCAGTCGGGGACAGGGATACTATGGCTACACCTTC
NA | TRBJ2-3 | NA | TRBV3-1/TRBV3-2 | CASSQNGGTDTQYF | TGTGCCAGCAGCCAAAACGGGGGCACAGATACGCAGTATTTT
NA | TRBJ2-1 | NA | TRBV30 | CAWSVRRSSYNEQFF | TGTGCCTGGAGTGTAAGAAGGAGCTCCTACAATGAGCAGTTCTTC
NA | TRBJ1-5 | NA | TRBV10-1 | CASSETRPRACNQPQHF | TGCGCCAGCAGTGAGACCCGTCCGAGGGCTTGCAATCAGCCCCAGCATTTT
NA | TRBJ2-7 | NA | TRBV5-4 | CASSPRGRGAISYEQYF | TGTGCCAGCAGCCCAAGGGGACGGGGGGCCATCTCCTACGAGCAGTACTTC